The entry that follows covers one T cell receptor (beta chain) sequence. The antigen is not known. The sample comes from a study of T cells after yellow fever vaccination. Study-wide results and limits: There was a small share of clonotypes that showed up in both the CD4 and CD8 compartments.

Universal primer sites and UMIs were introduced during 5'RACE template-switching synthesis of TCR cDNA. Each CDR3 protein is one row after TCRdb ran MiXCR on the 5' RACE reads. This sample has some 130,000 distinct CDR3 sequences; approximately 6.6% occur once, and the top ten carry under 0.8%. This CDR3 contains 15 residues. Trimming cost V 5 bases and J 2 bases; bases outside gene matches: 5. Germline CDR1 reads KGHSH; CDR2 reads LQKENI. This receptor was identified in a man aged 25-45 years who received the YFV17D yellow fever vaccine. This material consisted of CD4+ T cells sorted from PBMCs, taken 10 days after the yellow fever booster vaccination. This sequence joins TRBV18 and TRBJ1-4; 7 nucleotides match TRBD1. The CDR3 coding sequence is TGTGCCAGCTCAACCGACAGGGTGACTAATGAAAAACTGTTTTTT. Its translation: CASSTDRVTNEKLFF.